What follows is one TCR beta chain and its context. The antigen remains unidentified. The same CDR3 can be traced to other DNA sequences in this sample. This specimen comes from a study of cytomegalovirus exposure and HLA in healthy donors. Study-level points and caveats: It was assumed in the presence/absence analyses that sequencing depth was roughly uniform across donors. An analysis done earlier found most TCR beta V segments productive about 90% or about 30% of the time. Later genetic work tied a missense DCLRE1C variant to beta-chain V and J trimming.

The study ran its PCR with 60 Vbeta and 13 Jbeta primers. Data came from immunoSEQ multiplex PCR; TCRdb stores just in-frame clones and leaves some out. The data contain hundreds of thousands of clones, about 81% of them singletons. The ends lost 6 bases at V and 1 base at J; junction bases unmatched: 3. The germline V gene has CDR1 MNHEY and CDR2 SVGAGI. The CDR3 has 15 residues. The TCR originated in a man in his forties or fifties in good health and CMV-seropositive. This chain joins TRBV6-5 and TRBJ1-5, with 10 bases lining up with TRBD1. Material: PBMCs. CDR3 DNA: TGTGCCAGCAGCTCGGACAGGGGGAGCAATCAGCCCCAGCATTTT. Translation: CASSSDRGSNQPQHF.